This T cell receptor (beta chain) was recovered during a study of blood T cell repertoires in COVID-19 (TCRdb year 2020). Turning to the overall study: Samples from collaborators originated in the United States, Italy and Spain and spanned both the acute and convalescent phases of COVID-19. The material from the prospective study consisted of cDNA or gDNA derived from T cells, B-cell-depleted T cells, or PBMCs. Subjects who had been exposed to COVID-19, were actively infected with it, or had recovered from it provided the deeply sampled blood TCRbeta repertoires that made up the dataset. The repertoires were released in a freely available public database meant as a resource for research on the immune response to SARS-CoV-2. Samples were obtained from the ongoing ImmuneRACE study (first 160 participants) and from about 1,300 subjects provided by 6 global collaborators. Nearly every sample came with metadata listing a de-identified subject ID, COVID-19 status, age in years and sex. Where HLA class I and class II types were available, the types were taken from metadata supplied by the sample provider, not from assay-based typing.

TCRbeta CDR3 regions were amplified from genomic DNA using the immunoSEQ Assay, a bias-controlled multiplex PCR. The paper's processing steps were these. The number of nucleated cells in each sample was estimated from the amplification of reference gene primers within the assay. To quantify the absolute abundance of each unique TCRbeta CDR3 rearrangement, sequence reads were collapsed and filtered. Productive Simpson clonality was computed per sample as the square root of Simpson's diversity index over productive rearrangements. TCRdb retrieved this table from immuneACCESS and kept in-frame rearrangements only. Not all clones are present; in checked studies, unresolved V genes account for under half, and no reason is known for the remainder. D and trimming were read from the DNA, whereas the V and J calls and clone size are those reported in that table. This sample is represented by about 250,000 clones; roughly 87% of them were singletons. Roughly 6% of the sample is held by the ten biggest clonotypes.

The CDR3, cysteine through phenylalanine, is 16 amino acids long. This entry keeps only the CDR3 DNA: 48 bases, framed from base 1. The junction shows trimming of 3 bases on V and 1 base on J, and the gene matches do not reach 2 bases of it. From the germline V gene, CDR1 is SGHRS and CDR2 is YFSETQ. General conclusions and limits of the study: The amount of clinical and demographic metadata varied by source and participant and was provided uncurated.

As for this clone: There is no known antigen for this receptor. Base-call qualities are not available, and no considerably larger clone is one nucleotide away.

Participants in the prospective study were aged roughly 18 to 100 years, lived in some 24 United States geographic areas, and enrolled through a virtual design. To assign participants to cohorts, the prospective study relied on clinical history that participants themselves reported in a screening survey and a study questionnaire. In the prospective study, mobile phlebotomists collected whole blood, serum and a nasopharyngeal or oropharyngeal swab from each participant. Prospective study participants could optionally give additional blood draws and questionnaires over a roughly 2-month period. Prospective study blood samples were shipped either frozen or at room temperature before DNA extraction.

Rearrangement joined TRBV5-1 to TRBJ1-6; TRBD1 fits 9 bases in the junction. Sequencing input: PBMCs or T cells enriched from blood (not recorded which). The sequence was collected from a woman younger than 45 with acute COVID-19. CDR3 reads: CASSSDRGSYNSPLHF. Here is the DNA: TGCGCCAGCAGCTCGGACAGGGGATCCTATAATTCACCCCTCCACTTT.